The rows below give T cell receptor beta chains drawn from one sample of a study of blood T cell repertoires in COVID-19. TCRdb keeps only in-frame clones here, not all; method: immunoSEQ multiplex PCR. This sample yields 200,000 to 250,000 clones, of which about 83% are seen a single time; 1.3% belongs to the top ten. The specimen sequenced was peripheral blood. These receptor sequences come from a woman in her 30s with COVID-19, enrolled during active disease. CDR3s include the opening cysteine and the closing phenylalanine or tryptophan. Fields, in order: clone size, D gene, J gene, V gene, CDR3 length, CDR3 protein, CDR3 DNA. The D gene is left open where the match is weak. Clone size is stated in some rows and not others, as once, few, many or a class when expanded.

>-|TRBD1|TRBJ1-2|TRBV6-5|13
CASNTGTDYGYTF
TGTGCCAGCAACACCGGGACAGACTATGGCTACACCTTC
>-|-|TRBJ2-2|TRBV6-2/TRBV6-3|16
CASSYSRDRYTGELFF
TGTGCCAGCAGTTACAGCAGGGATAGGTACACCGGGGAGCTGTTTTTT
>-|-|TRBJ2-7|TRBV5-4|12
CASSLNAYEQYF
TGTGCCAGCAGCTTAAACGCGTACGAGCAGTACTTC
>few|TRBD1|TRBJ1-4|TRBV27|17
CASSLSGQGMSFEKLFF
TGTGCCAGCAGTTTATCGGGACAGGGGATGAGCTTTGAAAAACTGTTTTTT
>-|-|TRBJ1-3|TRBV3-1/TRBV3-2|14
CASSQRETGNTIYF
TGTGCCAGCAGCCAGAGGGAAACTGGAAACACCATATATTTT
>-|-|TRBJ1-3|TRBV5-4|14
CASSFMGGGNTIYF
TGTGCCAGCAGCTTTATGGGGGGGGGAAACACCATATATTTT
>once|TRBD2|TRBJ2-5|TRBV30|14
CAWSVTAGGETQYF
TGTGCCTGGAGTGTAACAGCGGGGGGAGAGACCCAGTACTTC
>-|TRBD1|TRBJ1-1|TRBV6-2/TRBV6-3|16
CASSFLSGTGNTEAFF
TGTGCCAGCAGTTTCCTATCCGGGACAGGGAACACTGAAGCTTTCTTT
>-|-|TRBJ1-1|TRBV7-9|13
CASSRPGLTEAFF
TGTGCCAGCAGCCGCCCAGGGTTGACTGAAGCTTTCTTT
>-|-|TRBJ2-3|TRBV19|13
CASSRGSPDTQYF
TGTGCCAGTAGTCGTGGTAGTCCAGATACGCAGTATTTT
>-|TRBD1|TRBJ1-4|TRBV18|20
CASSSQSGTGGLSTNEKLFF
TGTGCCAGCTCATCCCAATCCGGGACAGGGGGCCTTTCAACTAATGAAAAACTGTTTTTT
>-|-|TRBJ2-3|TRBV5-1|15
CASSLGTRGTDTQYF
TGCGCCAGCAGCCTGGGGACACGTGGCACAGATACGCAGTATTTT
>-|-|TRBJ2-2|TRBV15|16
CATSREGGVDTGELFF
TGTGCCACCAGCAGAGAAGGGGGAGTGGACACCGGGGAGCTGTTTTTT
>once|-|TRBJ1-2|TRBV19|17
CASSMSPVLRRSYGYTF
TGTGCCAGTAGTATGAGTCCGGTGCTGCGGCGGTCCTATGGCTACACCTTC
>-|TRBD2|TRBJ2-7|TRBV6-2/TRBV6-3|14
CASSGLAEVYEQYF
TGTGCCAGCAGCGGACTAGCGGAGGTATACGAGCAGTACTTC
>-|-|TRBJ1-2|TRBV5-4|15
CASSPAGDSNYGYTF
TGTGCCAGCAGCCCGGCGGGGGATTCTAACTATGGCTACACCTTC
>once|-|TRBJ1-1|TRBV7-2|13
CASSAQGGTEAFF
TGTGCCAGCAGCGCGCAGGGTGGCACTGAAGCTTTCTTT
>few|-|TRBJ1-4|TRBV12-3/TRBV12-4|13
CASSPRGMGKLFF
TGTGCCAGTTCCCCTAGGGGAATGGGAAAACTGTTTTTT
>-|-|TRBJ2-7|TRBV7-6|15
CASSLESSPSYEQYF
TGTGCCAGCAGCTTAGAGTCTAGCCCTTCCTACGAGCAGTACTTC
>-|-|TRBJ2-1|TRBV20-1|11
CSAHRVNEQFF
TGCAGTGCTCACAGGGTGAATGAGCAGTTCTTC
>-|TRBD2|TRBJ2-3|TRBV4-1|19
CASSQDYSGGGAGTDTQYF
TGCGCCAGCAGCCAAGATTACAGCGGGGGGGGCGCGGGCACAGATACGCAGTATTTT
>-|-|TRBJ2-3|TRBV6-5|15
CASSPSGGQGDTQYF
TGTGCCAGCAGTCCTAGCGGGGGACAGGGAGATACGCAGTATTTT